The present T cell receptor (beta chain) was sequenced within a study of blood T cell repertoires in COVID-19 (dated by TCRdb to 2020 to 2022). Looking at the study overall: Collaborator samples came from the United States, Italy and Spain and covered acute and convalescent phases of COVID-19. The prospective study material was composed of cDNA or gDNA derived from T cells, B-cell-depleted T cells, or PBMCs. Subjects who had been exposed to COVID-19, were actively infected with it, or had recovered from it provided the deeply sampled blood TCRbeta repertoires that made up the dataset. The repertoires were made available in a free public database intended to serve as a resource for research on the immune response to SARS-CoV-2. The samples were drawn from the first 160 participants of the ongoing ImmuneRACE study and from about 1,200 subjects provided by 6 global collaborators. The sample metadata nearly always contained a de-identified subject ID, COVID-19 status, age in years and sex. HLA class I and class II types, where available, came from metadata supplied by the sample provider rather than from assay-based typing.

TCRbeta CDR3 regions were amplified from genomic DNA by means of the immunoSEQ Assay, a bias-controlled multiplex PCR. The authors' pipeline ran thus. The number of nucleated cells in each sample was estimated by amplification of reference gene primers within the assay. To quantify the absolute abundance of each unique TCRbeta CDR3 rearrangement, sequence reads were collapsed and filtered. For each sample, productive Simpson clonality was calculated as the square root of Simpson's diversity index across productive rearrangements. The clones in this table, taken by TCRdb from immuneACCESS, are in-frame only. Not every clone is retained; where verified, under half of the shortfall comes from an unresolved V gene, and the cause of the rest is unknown. V, J and clone size were drawn from that table, and D and trimming were deduced from the DNA. The sample includes 80,000 to 100,000 clones, with about 81% observed a single time. The ten biggest clones cover approximately 25% of the sample.

General study outcomes and caveats: The quantity of clinical and demographic metadata differed by source and by participant and was supplied without curation.

Each collaborating institution followed its own protocols to collect whole blood in K2EDTA tubes. For TCRbeta analysis, collaborators shipped samples in one of three forms: frozen whole blood, isolated PBMCs, or DNA extracted from either of those sample types. As regards this clone: Which antigen it targets is not known. Base quality data are lacking; no much larger clone is found one base away.

CDR1 and CDR2 are drawn from the germline V gene: SNHLY, FYNNEI. Including the terminal cysteine and phenylalanine, the CDR3 comprises 16 residues. Left in the record is the CDR3 DNA by itself, 48 bases read in frame from the first base. Clipping removes 4 bases from V and 10 bases from J, with 13 as the unmatched junction base count. The chain uses TRBV2 and TRBJ2-1, with 10 bases aligning to TRBD2. Sequencing was carried out using peripheral blood. This sequence originates from a man aged 70-80 years with acute or convalescent COVID-19. The CDR3 has the sequence CASSGWTSGRHWEQFF. At the DNA level, the sequence is TGTGCCAGCAGTGGTTGGACTAGCGGCCGCCATTGGGAGCAGTTCTTC.